The T cell receptor (beta chain) described here comes from a study of CD8 T cells in ankylosing spondylitis. Worth noting for this clonotype: The target antigen is unknown.

One entry per CDR3 protein, called by TCRdb with MiXCR from the 5' RACE reads. Among 300,000 to 350,000 distinct CDR3 sequences listed, 20% were seen once. The study, taken as a whole, reports: Reactive arthritis synovial fluid and blood were previously reported to contain some motif variants.

Germline-derived CDR1 and CDR2 are SGHRS and YFSETQ. Trimming removed 1 base from V and 3 bases from J, with 8 bases in between. The CDR3 length is 15 residues. This chain uses TRBV5-1 with TRBJ1-6; tentatively, D is TRBD1 (5 bases). The material sequenced was blood, either unsorted or a sorted T cell fraction (not recorded which). The sequence came from a female donor with ankylosing spondylitis or in good health (not recorded which). CDR3 loop: CASSLRQNYNSPLHF. The CDR3, as DNA: TGCGCCAGCAGCTTGAGACAGAACTATAATTCACCCCTCCACTTT.